These 3 T cell receptor beta chains were all obtained from the same sample, sequenced in a study of blood T cell repertoires in COVID-19. Here immunoSEQ multiplex PCR was the method, and the copy in TCRdb shows in-frame clones only, minus some. The data contain fewer than 300,000 clones, around 87% of them seen just once; the ten biggest clones take up 2.3%. Sequencing was performed on peripheral blood. These receptors all come from a woman aged 50 to 60 with acute or convalescent COVID-19.

This sequence joins TRBV7-2 and TRBJ2-1, with 9 bases identical to TRBD2. The CDR3 contains 15 residues. Unmatched junction bases numbered 5, after V lost 1 base and J lost 7 bases. CDR1 SGHTA and CDR2 FQGNSA come from the germline V gene. CDR3 region: CASSLGGSGRNEQFF. In DNA form, the CDR3 reads TGTGCCAGCAGCTTAGGAGGTAGCGGGAGAAATGAGCAGTTCTTC.

V and J are TRBV28 and TRBJ1-3; weak D call: TRBD1 (6 bases). The CDR3 extends over 17 amino acids. Trimming took 6 bases from V and 0 from J, leaving 18 bases between them. Germline CDR1 is MDHEN and CDR2 is SYDVKM. The CDR3 DNA follows: TGTGCCAGCAGCCCCGGAGGGGGGGTCCTCTCTGGAAACACCATATATTTT. This sequence encodes CASSPGGGVLSGNTIYF.

This chain connects TRBV5-1 to TRBJ1-1; TRBD1 might be the D (5 bases). This CDR3 spans 13 amino acids. V gave up 4 bases and J gave up 1 base, with 8 bases separating them. The germline V gene has CDR1 SGHRS and CDR2 YFSETQ. CDR3 sequence: CASSDQGNTEAFF. For the CDR3, the DNA is TGCGCCAGCAGCGACCAGGGGAACACTGAAGCTTTCTTT. Full variable domain (outside the CDR3, taken from reference TRBV5-1 and TRBJ1-1): KAGVTQTPRYLIKTRGQQVTLSCSPISGHRSVSWYQQTPGQGLQFLFEYFSETQRNKGNFPGRFSGRQFSNSRSEMNVSTLELGDSALYLCASSDQGNTEAFFGQGTRLTVV.